The source of this T cell receptor (beta chain) is a study of blood T cell repertoires in COVID-19. The overall study: Samples taken during acute and convalescent COVID-19 were collected in the United States, Italy and Spain. T cells, B-cell-depleted T cells, or PBMCs provided the cDNA or gDNA that served as material.

There are 13 residues in the CDR3. Germline values: CDR1 SNHLY, CDR2 FYNNEI. V shed 3 bases and J shed 4 bases, with 10 bases lying between them. Per the original methods: Scientists estimated how many nucleated cells there were by amplifying reference gene primers. Measured with immunoSEQ multiplex PCR; TCRdb has only the in-frame clones, and not every one. D and trimming were read from the DNA, whereas the V and J calls and clone size are those reported in that table. The sample lists about 190,000 clones, more than 75% seen once, with around 5.8% in the top ten. Sequencing was done on a sample of peripheral blood. The clonotype was recovered from a man aged 35 to 55 with active or convalescent COVID-19. The genes are TRBV2 and TRBJ2-7; no reliable D call. CDR3: CASSEFSLYEQYF. The CDR3 nucleotides read TGTGCCAGCAGTGAGTTCAGTTTATACGAGCAGTACTTC.